The TCR beta chain described here comes from a study of T cells in Graves' hyperthyroidism and ophthalmopathy. Study-wide context: Peripheral blood was secured at the point of initial diagnosis, before any treatment. Study results and caveats: Ophthalmopathy could be told apart from stable hyperthyroidism with a 13 V-J model.

TCR beta CDR3 regions were amplified from RNA. The primer set for the first-round RT-PCR of the TCR CDR3 was HTBI. Via MiXCR, TCRdb re-called the multiplex PCR reads, giving one row per CDR3 protein. This table holds about 280,000 distinct CDR3 sequences, under 30% found once. This clonotype was observed at least ten times. Its target is not known. The CDR3 has 17 amino acids. Germline assignment: CDR1 MNHEY and CDR2 SMNVEV (reference sequence). V was pared by 4 bases and J by 6 bases, with 11 bases of the junction left unmatched. Reasons for excluding patients were uncontrolled infection, other autoimmune disease, pregnancy or lactation.

The J gene is TRBJ2-7, the V gene TRBV27; 14 bases match TRBD2. The clonotype originates from a man aged 35 to 55 with Graves' hyperthyroidism that later progressed to Graves' ophthalmopathy. The specimen sequenced was blood. The CDR3 DNA follows: TGTGCCAGCAGTTCCCCCGCAGGGACTAGCGGGAGTATCGAGCAGTACTTC. It is translated as CASSSPAGTSGSIEQYF.